The present entry profiles one T cell receptor (beta chain) with its context. This entry belongs to a study of blood T cell repertoires in COVID-19. Whole-study context: The samples span acute and convalescent COVID-19 from the United States, Italy and Spain. T cells, B-cell-depleted T cells, or PBMCs supplied cDNA or gDNA.

In the original workflow: Reference gene primer amplification gave nucleated cell count estimates. Sequencing was performed with immunoSEQ multiplex PCR; in TCRdb, only in-frame clones are kept and a portion is missing. That table is the source of V, J and clone size, and D and trimming were worked out from the DNA. The data show 50,000 to 55,000 clones, with roughly 87% seen just once and 15% held by the top ten. The CDR3 covers 15 residues. CDR1 SEHNR and CDR2 FQNEAQ come from the germline V gene (reference sequence). The V gene end was trimmed by 8 bases and the J gene end by 4 bases; junction bases not matched to a gene: 7.

The clonotype comes from a human donor with active COVID-19. The donor label of this sample is uncertain. Sequencing used peripheral blood. The chain is built from TRBV7-9 and TRBJ2-1; the match to TRBD2 covers 11 bases. CDR3 coding DNA: TGTGCCAGCGCCGGACTAGCGGGCGCTTACAATGAGCAGTTCTTC. Protein: CASAGLAGAYNEQFF.